These 6 T cell receptor beta chains were sequenced from one sample in a study of shared clonotypes between healthy human individuals. Produced via immunoSEQ multiplex PCR; TCRdb's table is partial and in-frame only. The profile shows millions of clones, 90% to 95% of them singletons. Material for sequencing was naive CD4+ T cells sorted from blood. Subset indicated: CD45RA+ positively selected. The receptors originated from a man aged 18 to 30 in good health.

The chain joins TRBV5-8 to TRBJ1-5; a weak D match, TRBD1 (5 bases). With 0 bases removed from V and 1 base from J, the gap between germline ends came to 11 bases. There are 16 residues in the CDR3. The germline gives CDR1 SGHTS, CDR2 YDEGEE. The CDR3 loop is CASSLATGVSNQPQHF. In DNA form, the CDR3 reads TGTGCCAGCAGCTTGGCCACGGGGGTGAGCAATCAGCCCCAGCATTTT. Filled out from reference TRBV5-8 and TRBJ1-5, the complete variable domain reads EAGVTQSPTHLIKTRGQQATLRCSPISGHTSVYWYQQALGLGLQFLLWYDEGEERNRGNFPPRFSGRQFPNYSSELNVNALELEDSALYLCASSLATGVSNQPQHFGDGTRLSIL.

The chain employs TRBV5-1 and TRBJ2-7; D is unresolved. Deletions cut 3 bases from V and 5 bases from J, with 15 bases between. The CDR3 length is 14 residues. In germline, CDR1 is SGHRS, CDR2 YFSETQ. CDR3 in DNA: TGCGCCAGCAGCTCGGACCGGGCCCTGAACGAGCAGTACTTC. It codes for CASSSDRALNEQYF.

This clone occurred once. The V and J genes are TRBV5-1 and TRBJ2-3; D is undetermined. In germline, CDR1 is SGHRS, CDR2 YFSETQ. The CDR3 has 18 residues. V lost 2 bases and J 2 bases, leaving 21 bases between the germline ends. The DNA for the CDR3 is TGCGCCAGCAGCTTCCAAGTCTCCGGGCCATCTAACACAGATACGCAGTATTTT. This codes for CASSFQVSGPSNTDTQYF.

The genes are TRBV4-1 and TRBJ2-3, with D perhaps matching TRBD2 (6 bases). The CDR3 length is 16 residues. V gave up 2 bases and J gave up 2 bases, with 14 bases separating them. Germline V gene data show CDR1 as MGHRA and CDR2 as YSYEKL. CDR3 protein: CASSQSRTNPTDTQYF. The CDR3 DNA follows: TGCGCCAGCAGCCAATCCCGGACTAACCCCACAGATACGCAGTATTTT.

The V call is TRBV28, the J call TRBJ1-5, with D possibly matching TRBD1 (6 bases). Trimming took off 5 bases at V and 3 bases at J, with 11 bases between the two ends. CDR3 length equals 14 residues. CDR1 MDHEN and CDR2 SYDVKM come from the germline V gene. CDR3 sequence reads: CASSPGQFNQPQHF. The CDR3 coding sequence is TGTGCCAGCAGTCCAGGACAGTTCAATCAGCCCCAGCATTTT.

J is TRBJ2-1 and V is TRBV11-2; 8 bases agree with TRBD1. Germline V gives CDR1 SGHAT, CDR2 FQNNGV. CDR3 length equals 14 residues. V lost 4 bases, J lost 13 bases, and 12 bases stayed unmatched. The CDR3: CASSYPDRVGFQFF. CDR3 DNA sequence: TGTGCCAGCAGCTACCCGGACAGGGTCGGGTTCCAGTTCTTC.